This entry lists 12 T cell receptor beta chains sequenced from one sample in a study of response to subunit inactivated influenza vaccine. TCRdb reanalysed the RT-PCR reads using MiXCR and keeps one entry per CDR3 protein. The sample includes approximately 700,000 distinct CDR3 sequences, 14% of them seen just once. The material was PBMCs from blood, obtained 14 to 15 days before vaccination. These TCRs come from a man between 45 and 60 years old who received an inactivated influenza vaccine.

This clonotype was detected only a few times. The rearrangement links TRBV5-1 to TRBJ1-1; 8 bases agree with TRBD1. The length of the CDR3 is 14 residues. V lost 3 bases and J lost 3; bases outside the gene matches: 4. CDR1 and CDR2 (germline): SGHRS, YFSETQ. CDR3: CASSWTGPDTEAFF. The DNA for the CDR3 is TGCGCCAGCAGCTGGACAGGGCCCGACACTGAAGCTTTCTTT. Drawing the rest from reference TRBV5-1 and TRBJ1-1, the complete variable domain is KAGVTQTPRYLIKTRGQQVTLSCSPISGHRSVSWYQQTPGQGLQFLFEYFSETQRNKGNFPGRFSGRQFSNSRSEMNVSTLELGDSALYLCASSWTGPDTEAFFGQGTRLTVV.

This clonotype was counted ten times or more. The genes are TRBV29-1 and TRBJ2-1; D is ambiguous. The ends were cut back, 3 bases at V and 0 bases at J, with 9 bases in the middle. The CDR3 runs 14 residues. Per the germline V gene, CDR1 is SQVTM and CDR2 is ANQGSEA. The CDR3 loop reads CSVDGESSYNEQFF. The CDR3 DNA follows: TGCAGCGTTGATGGTGAGAGCTCCTACAATGAGCAGTTCTTC.

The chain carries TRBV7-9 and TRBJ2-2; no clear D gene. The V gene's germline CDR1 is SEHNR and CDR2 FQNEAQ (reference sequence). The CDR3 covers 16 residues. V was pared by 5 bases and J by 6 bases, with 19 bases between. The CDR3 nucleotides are TGTGCCAGCAGCCGCTTTGCCGCCCCAGGAGCCGGGGAGCTGTTTTTT. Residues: CASSRFAAPGAGELFF.

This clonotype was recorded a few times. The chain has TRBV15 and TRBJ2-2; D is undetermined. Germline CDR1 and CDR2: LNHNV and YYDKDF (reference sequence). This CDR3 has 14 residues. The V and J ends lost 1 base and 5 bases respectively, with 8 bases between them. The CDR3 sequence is CATSRARVTGELFF. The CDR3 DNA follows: TGTGCCACCAGCAGAGCTAGGGTGACCGGGGAGCTGTTTTTT. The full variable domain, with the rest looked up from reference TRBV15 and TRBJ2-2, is DAMVIQNPRYQVTQFGKPVTLSCSQTLNHNVMYWYQQKSSQAPKLLFHYYDKDFNNEADTPDNFQSRRPNTSFCFLDIRSPGLGDTAMYLCATSRARVTGELFFGEGSRLTVL.

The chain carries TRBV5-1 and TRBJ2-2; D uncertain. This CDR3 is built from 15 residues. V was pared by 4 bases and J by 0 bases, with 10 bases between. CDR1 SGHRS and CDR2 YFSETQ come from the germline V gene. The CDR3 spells CASSPTIANTGELFF. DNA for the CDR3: TGCGCCAGCAGCCCGACAATCGCGAACACCGGGGAGCTGTTTTTT.

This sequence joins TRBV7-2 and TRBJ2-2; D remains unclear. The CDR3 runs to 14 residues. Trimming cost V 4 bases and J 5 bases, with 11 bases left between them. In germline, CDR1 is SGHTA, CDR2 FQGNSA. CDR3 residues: CASSSDRRTGELFF. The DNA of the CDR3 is TGTGCCAGCAGCTCCGACCGACGAACCGGGGAGCTGTTTTTT.

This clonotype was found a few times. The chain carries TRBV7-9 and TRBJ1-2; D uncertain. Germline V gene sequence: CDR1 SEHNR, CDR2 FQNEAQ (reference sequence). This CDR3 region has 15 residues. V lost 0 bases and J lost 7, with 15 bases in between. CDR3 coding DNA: TGTGCCAGCAGCTTAGCATATCTACGGGGAATTGGCTACACCTTC. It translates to CASSLAYLRGIGYTF.

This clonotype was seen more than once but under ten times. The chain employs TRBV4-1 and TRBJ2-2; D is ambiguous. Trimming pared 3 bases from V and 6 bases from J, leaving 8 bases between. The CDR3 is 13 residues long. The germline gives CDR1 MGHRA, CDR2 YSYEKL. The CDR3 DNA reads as TGCGCCAGCAGCCAGGGCAGCGCCGGGGAGCTGTTTTTT. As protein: CASSQGSAGELFF.

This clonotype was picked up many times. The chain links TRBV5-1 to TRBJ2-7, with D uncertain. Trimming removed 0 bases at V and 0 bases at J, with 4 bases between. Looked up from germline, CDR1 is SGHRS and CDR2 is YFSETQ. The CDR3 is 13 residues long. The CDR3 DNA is TGCGCCAGCAGCTTGGACAACTCCTACGAGCAGTACTTC. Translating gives CASSLDNSYEQYF.

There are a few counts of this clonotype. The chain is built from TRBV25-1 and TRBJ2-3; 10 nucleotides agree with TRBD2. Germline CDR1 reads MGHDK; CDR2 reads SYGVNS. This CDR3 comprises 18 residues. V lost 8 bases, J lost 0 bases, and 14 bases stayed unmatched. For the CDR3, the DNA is TGTGCCAGCCATAGCGGGGGGCCCGGACTTGAAAGCACAGATACGCAGTATTTT. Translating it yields CASHSGGPGLESTDTQYF.

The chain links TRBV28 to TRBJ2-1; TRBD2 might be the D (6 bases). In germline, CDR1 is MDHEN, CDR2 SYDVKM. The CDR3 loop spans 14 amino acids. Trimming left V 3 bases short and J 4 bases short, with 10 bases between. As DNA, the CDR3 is TGTGCCAGCAGTTTTCGACTAGGATACAATGAGCAGTTCTTC. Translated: CASSFRLGYNEQFF.

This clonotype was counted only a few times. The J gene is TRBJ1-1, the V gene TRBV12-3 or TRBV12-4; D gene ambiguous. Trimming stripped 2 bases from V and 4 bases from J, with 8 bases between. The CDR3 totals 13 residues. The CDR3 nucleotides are TGTGCCAGCAGTTTATTGAGCGCCACTGAAGCTTTCTTT. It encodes CASSLLSATEAFF.